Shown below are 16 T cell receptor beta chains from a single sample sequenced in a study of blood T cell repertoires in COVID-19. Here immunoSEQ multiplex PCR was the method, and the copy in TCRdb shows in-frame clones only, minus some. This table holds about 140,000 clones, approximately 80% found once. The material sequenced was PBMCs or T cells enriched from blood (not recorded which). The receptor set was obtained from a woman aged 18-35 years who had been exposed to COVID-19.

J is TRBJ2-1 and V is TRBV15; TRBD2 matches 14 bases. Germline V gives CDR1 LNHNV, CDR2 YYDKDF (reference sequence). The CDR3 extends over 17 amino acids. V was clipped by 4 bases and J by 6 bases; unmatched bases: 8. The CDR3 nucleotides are TGTGCCACCAGCACCCCGGCGGGACTAGCGGGAGCCAATGAGCAGTTCTTC. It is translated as CATSTPAGLAGANEQFF.

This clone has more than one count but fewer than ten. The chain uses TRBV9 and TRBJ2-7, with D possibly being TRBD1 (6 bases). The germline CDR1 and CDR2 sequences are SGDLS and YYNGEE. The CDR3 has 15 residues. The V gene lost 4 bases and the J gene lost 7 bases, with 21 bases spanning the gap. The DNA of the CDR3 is TGTGCCAGCAGCCCCAACAGGGCAGGCCTTGGGGAGCAGTACTTC. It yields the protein CASSPNRAGLGEQYF. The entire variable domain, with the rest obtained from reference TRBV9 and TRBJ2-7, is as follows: DSGVTQTPKHLITATGQRVTLRCSPRSGDLSVYWYQQSLDQGLQFLIQYYNGEERAKGNILERFSAQQFPDLHSELNLSSLELGDSALYFCASSPNRAGLGEQYFGPGTRLTVT.

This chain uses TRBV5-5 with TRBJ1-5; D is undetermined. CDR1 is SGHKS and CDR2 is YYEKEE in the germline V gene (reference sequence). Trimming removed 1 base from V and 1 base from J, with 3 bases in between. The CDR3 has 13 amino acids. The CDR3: CASSLQSNQPQHF. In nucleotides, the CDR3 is TGTGCCAGCAGCTTGCAAAGCAATCAGCCCCAGCATTTT.

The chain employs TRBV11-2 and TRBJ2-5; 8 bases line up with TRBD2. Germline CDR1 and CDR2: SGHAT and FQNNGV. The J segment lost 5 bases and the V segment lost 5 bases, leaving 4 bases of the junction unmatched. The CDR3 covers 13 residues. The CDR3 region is CASSRAGEETQYF. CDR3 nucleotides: TGTGCCAGCAGCCGAGCGGGAGAGGAGACCCAGTACTTC.

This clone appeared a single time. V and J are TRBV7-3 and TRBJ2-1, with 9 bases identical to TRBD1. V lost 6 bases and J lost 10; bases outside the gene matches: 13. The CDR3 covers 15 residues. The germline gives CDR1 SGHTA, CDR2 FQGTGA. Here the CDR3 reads CASSRRQGVLGEQFF. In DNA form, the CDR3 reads TGTGCCAGCAGTCGTCGACAGGGGGTTCTTGGGGAGCAGTTCTTC.

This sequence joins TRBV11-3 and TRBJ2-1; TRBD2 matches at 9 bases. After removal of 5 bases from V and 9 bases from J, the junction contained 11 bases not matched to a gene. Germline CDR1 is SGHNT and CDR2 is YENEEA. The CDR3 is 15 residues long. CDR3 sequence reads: CASSQMGGGVREQFF. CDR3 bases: TGTGCCAGCAGCCAGATGGGCGGGGGGGTCCGTGAGCAGTTCTTC.

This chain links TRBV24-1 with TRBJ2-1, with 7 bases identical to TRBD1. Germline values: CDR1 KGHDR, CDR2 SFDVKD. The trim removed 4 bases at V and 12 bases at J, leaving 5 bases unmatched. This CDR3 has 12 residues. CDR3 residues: CATSDPQGPQFF. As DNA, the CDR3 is TGTGCCACCAGTGACCCACAGGGGCCGCAGTTCTTC.

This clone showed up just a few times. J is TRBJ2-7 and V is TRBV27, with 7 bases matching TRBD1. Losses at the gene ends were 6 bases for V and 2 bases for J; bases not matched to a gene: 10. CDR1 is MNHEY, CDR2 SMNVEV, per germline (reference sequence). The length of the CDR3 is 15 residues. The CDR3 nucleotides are TGTGCCAGCAGCCACTCTCGGACAGGAGCCTACGAGCAGTACTTC. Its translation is CASSHSRTGAYEQYF.

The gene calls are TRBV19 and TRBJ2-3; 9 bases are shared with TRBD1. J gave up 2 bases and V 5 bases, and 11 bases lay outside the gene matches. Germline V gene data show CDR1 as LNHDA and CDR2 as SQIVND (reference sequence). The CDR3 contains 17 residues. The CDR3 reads CASSPVGGQGDTDTQYF. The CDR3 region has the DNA TGTGCCAGTAGTCCCGTGGGGGGACAGGGTGACACAGATACGCAGTATTTT.

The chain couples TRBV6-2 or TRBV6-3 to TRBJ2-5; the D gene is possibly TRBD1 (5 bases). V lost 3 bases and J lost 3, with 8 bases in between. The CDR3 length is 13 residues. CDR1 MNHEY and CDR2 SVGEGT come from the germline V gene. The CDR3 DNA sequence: TGTGCCAGCAGTTATGGGGCGGAAGAGACCCAGTACTTC. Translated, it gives CASSYGAEETQYF.

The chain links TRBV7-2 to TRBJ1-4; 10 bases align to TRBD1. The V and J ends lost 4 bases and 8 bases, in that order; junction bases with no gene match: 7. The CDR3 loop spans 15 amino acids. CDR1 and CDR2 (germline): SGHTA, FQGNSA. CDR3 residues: CASSSRGDRGEKLFF. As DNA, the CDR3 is TGTGCCAGCAGCTCTCGAGGGGACAGGGGCGAAAAACTGTTTTTT.

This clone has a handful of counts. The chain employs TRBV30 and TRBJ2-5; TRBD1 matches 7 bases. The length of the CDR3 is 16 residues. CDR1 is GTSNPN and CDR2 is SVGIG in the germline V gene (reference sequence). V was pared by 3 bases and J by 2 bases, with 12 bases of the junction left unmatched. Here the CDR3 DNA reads TGTGCCTGGAGACGGGGACATTCAGGGGGTCAAGAGACCCAGTACTTC. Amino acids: CAWRRGHSGGQETQYF.

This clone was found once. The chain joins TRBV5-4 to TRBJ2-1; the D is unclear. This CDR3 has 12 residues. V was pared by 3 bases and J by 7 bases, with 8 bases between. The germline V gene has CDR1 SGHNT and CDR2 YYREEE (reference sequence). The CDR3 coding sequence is TGTGCCAGCAGCTCCGGGTCGAATGAGCAGTTCTTC. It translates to CASSSGSNEQFF. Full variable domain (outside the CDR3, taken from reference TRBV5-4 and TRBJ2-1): ETGVTQSPTHLIKTRGQQVTLRCSSQSGHNTVSWYQQALGQGPQFIFQYYREEENGRGNFPPRFSGLQFPNYSSELNVNALELDDSALYLCASSSGSNEQFFGPGTRLTVL.

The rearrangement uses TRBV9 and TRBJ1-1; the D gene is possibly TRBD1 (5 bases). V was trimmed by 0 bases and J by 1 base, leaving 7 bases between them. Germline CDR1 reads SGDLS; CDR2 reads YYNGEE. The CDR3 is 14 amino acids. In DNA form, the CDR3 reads TGTGCCAGCAGCGTAGGACAGAGGAACACTGAAGCTTTCTTT. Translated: CASSVGQRNTEAFF.

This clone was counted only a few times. The CDR3 DNA sequence: TGTGCCAGCAGGGCCGGGGGGCCAAATCAGCCCCAGCATTTT. Translating it yields CASRAGGPNQPQHF. The chain carries TRBV2 and TRBJ1-5; possible D gene TRBD1, 6 bases. The CDR3 runs 14 residues. Between the trimmed V and J ends, which lost 6 bases and 4 bases, there was a span of 13 bases. The V gene's germline CDR1 is SNHLY and CDR2 FYNNEI.

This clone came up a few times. In DNA form, the CDR3 reads TGTGCCTGGAGTGGGCAGCACGCGGAAGGCAATGAGCAGTTCTTC. Its protein product is CAWSGQHAEGNEQFF. This sequence joins TRBV30 and TRBJ2-1; D gene unclear. This CDR3 comprises 15 residues. Per the germline V gene, CDR1 is GTSNPN and CDR2 is SVGIG (reference sequence). V was clipped by 1 base and J by 6 bases, with 16 bases between them. The variable domain in full, completed from reference TRBV30 and TRBJ2-1, reads SQTIHQWPATLVQPVGSPLSLECTVEGTSNPNLYWYRQAAGRGLQLLFYSVGIGQISSEVPQNLSASRPQDRQFILSSKKLLLSDSGFYLCAWSGQHAEGNEQFFGPGTRLTVL.